This TCR beta chain was obtained from a study of cytomegalovirus exposure and HLA in healthy donors. Though nominally healthy at sampling, donors likely had unrecorded immune exposures. The PCR made use of 60 Vbeta and 13 Jbeta primers. Using immunoSEQ multiplex PCR, the repertoire was profiled, and TCRdb retains in-frame clones only, with some absent. The sample lists about 200,000 clones; 73% were seen once. Study-wide points: It was reportedly the case that the classifier diagnosed cytomegalovirus status with high specificity and sensitivity.

Notes on this clone: Its antigen is unidentified.

This CDR3 is built from 14 residues. CDR1 and CDR2 (germline): SGDLS, YYNGEE. The chain is built from TRBV9 and TRBJ2-5; 7 bases fit TRBD1. The DNA end favors TRBJ2-7, so the J call may be wrong. The sequenced sample consisted of PBMCs. This clonotype originated in a woman in her twenties or thirties in good health and CMV-seronegative. The CDR3 nucleotides are TGTGCCAGCAGCCCCCGGGACAGACACTACGAGCAGTACTTC. Protein sequence: CASSPRDRHYEQYF.